This T cell receptor (beta chain) appears in the sequencing data of a study of vaccination and CD4 T cells after COVID-19. Study-wide context: SARS-CoV-2 positivity in convalescent patients was established by nasal swab PCR; under 10 had mild and one severe disease.

The study sequenced cultured CD4+ T cell DNA using the Oncomine TCR Beta short-read assay. Someone extracted genomic DNA from cultured CD4+ T cells. Each CDR3 protein is one row after TCRdb ran MiXCR on the PCR reads. The top ten hold more than 6% of the sample, which has around 20,000 distinct CDR3 sequences, nearly 60% seen once. Treatment meaning: roughly ten-day PBMC culture with coronavirus spike peptide pools or control peptides (ViraFEST assay). As to this clonotype: Antigen specificity is unknown.

Findings of the study overall: Looking at convalescent patients, 304 of their 307 vaccine-specific clones were spike mono-reactive.

CDR3 length equals 14 residues. J was trimmed by 3 bases and V by 1 base; bases with no gene match: 3. Per the germline V gene, CDR1 is DFQATT and CDR2 is SNEGSKA (reference sequence). Sequenced here: CD4+ T cells from blood, cultured in vitro, sampled before SARS-CoV-2 vaccination. The TCR originated in a human donor who had recovered from COVID-19. The chain is built from TRBV20-1 and TRBJ2-1, with 7 bases aligning to TRBD2. Here the CDR3 DNA reads TGCAGTGCTAGAGTGTCTAGCGGCTACAATGAGCAGTTCTTC. As protein: CSARVSSGYNEQFF.